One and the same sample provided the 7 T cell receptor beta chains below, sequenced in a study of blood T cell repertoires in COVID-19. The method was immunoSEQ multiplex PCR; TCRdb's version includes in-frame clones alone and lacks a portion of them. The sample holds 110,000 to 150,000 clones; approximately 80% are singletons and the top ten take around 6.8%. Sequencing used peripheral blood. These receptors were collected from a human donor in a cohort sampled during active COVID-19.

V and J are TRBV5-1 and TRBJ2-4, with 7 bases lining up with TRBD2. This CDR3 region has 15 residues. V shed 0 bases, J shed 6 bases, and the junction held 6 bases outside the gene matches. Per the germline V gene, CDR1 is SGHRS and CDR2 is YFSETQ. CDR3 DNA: TGCGCCAGCAGCTTGGGACCGGGAGGAGCAAACATTCAGTACTTC. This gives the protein CASSLGPGGANIQYF.

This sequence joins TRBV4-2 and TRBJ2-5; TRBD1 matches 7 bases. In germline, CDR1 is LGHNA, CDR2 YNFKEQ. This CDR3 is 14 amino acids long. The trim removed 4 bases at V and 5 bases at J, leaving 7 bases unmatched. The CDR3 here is CASSLHRGSETQYF. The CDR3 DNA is TGTGCCAGCAGCCTGCACAGGGGATCGGAGACCCAGTACTTC.

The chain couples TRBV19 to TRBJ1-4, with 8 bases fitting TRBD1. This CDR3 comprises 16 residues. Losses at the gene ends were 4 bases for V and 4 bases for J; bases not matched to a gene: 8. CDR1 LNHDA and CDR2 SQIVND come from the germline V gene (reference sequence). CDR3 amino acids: CASSTRTGRGNEKLFF. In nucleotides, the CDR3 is TGTGCCAGTAGTACCAGGACAGGGCGAGGTAATGAAAAACTGTTTTTT.

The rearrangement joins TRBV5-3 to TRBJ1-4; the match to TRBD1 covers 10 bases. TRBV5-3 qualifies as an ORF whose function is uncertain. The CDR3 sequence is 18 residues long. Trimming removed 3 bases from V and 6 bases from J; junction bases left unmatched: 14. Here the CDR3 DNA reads TGTGCCAGAAGCTGCCGGGACAGGGGTCCTCTTAATCATGAAAAACTGTTTTTT. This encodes CARSCRDRGPLNHEKLFF.

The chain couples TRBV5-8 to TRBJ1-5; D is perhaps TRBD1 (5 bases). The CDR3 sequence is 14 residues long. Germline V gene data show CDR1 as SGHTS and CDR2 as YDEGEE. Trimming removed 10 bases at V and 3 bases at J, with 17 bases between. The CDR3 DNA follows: TGTGCCGGTCAGAGCAGGGTACTCAATCAGCCCCAGCATTTT. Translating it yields CAGQSRVLNQPQHF. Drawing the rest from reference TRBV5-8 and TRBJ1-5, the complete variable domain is EAGVTQSPTHLIKTRGQQATLRCSPISGHTSVYWYQQALGLGLQFLLWYDEGEERNRGNFPPRFSGRQFPNYSSELNVNALELEDSALYLCAGQSRVLNQPQHFGDGTRLSIL.

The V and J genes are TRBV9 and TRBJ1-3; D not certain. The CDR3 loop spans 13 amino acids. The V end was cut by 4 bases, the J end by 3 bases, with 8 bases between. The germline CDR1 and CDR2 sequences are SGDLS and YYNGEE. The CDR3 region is CASSPGSGNTIYF. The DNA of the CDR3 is TGTGCCAGCAGCCCCGGGAGTGGAAACACCATATATTTT.

CDR3 bases: TGTGCCAGCAGTTCTGAATCCGTTACTACCGGGGAGCTGTTTTTT. Translating gives CASSSESVTTGELFF. The chain links TRBV6-5 to TRBJ2-2; the D is unclear. This CDR3 region has 15 residues. V lost 4 bases, J lost 5 bases, and 14 bases lay in between. The germline V gene encodes CDR1 MNHEY and CDR2 SVGAGI.